This TCR beta chain appears in the sequencing data of a study of blood T cell repertoires in COVID-19. Overall study context: Samples of COVID-19 (acute and convalescent) were obtained from the United States, Italy and Spain. Nucleic acid was either cDNA or gDNA, and it came from T cells, B-cell-depleted T cells, or PBMCs.

Germline lookup yields CDR1 MNHEY and CDR2 SMNVEV (reference sequence). The ends were cut back, 3 bases at V and 7 bases at J, with 12 bases in the middle. The CDR3 extends over 13 amino acids. Per the original methods: Estimated nucleated cell counts came from reference gene primer amplification. Produced via immunoSEQ multiplex PCR; TCRdb's table is partial and in-frame only. V, J and clone size derive from that table, while D and trimming were established from the DNA sequence. The data show tens of thousands of clones, 75% to 90% seen once. The sequenced sample was peripheral blood. The clonotype originates from a human donor in a cohort sampled during active COVID-19. The chain couples TRBV27 to TRBJ1-2; D remains ambiguous. The CDR3 loop reads CASSFARRGGYTF. CDR3 nucleotides: TGTGCCAGCAGTTTTGCCCGACGGGGTGGCTACACCTTC.